This T cell receptor (beta chain) was sequenced for a study of technical replicates of blood from several donors listed by TCRdb under 2017. About this clone: Its antigen remains undetermined. Within one base of it there is no much larger clone, and no base qualities were kept.

V is pruned by 0 bases and J by 3 bases, leaving 9 bases of the junction without a gene match. Reading the germline V gene (reference sequence) gives CDR1 SGHKS and CDR2 YYEKEE. From the cysteine up to the phenylalanine, the CDR3 has a length of 17 residues. Just the 51-base CDR3 DNA is kept, in frame starting at base 1. Library preparation used the immunoSEQ multiplex PCR assay. TCRdb limited this immuneACCESS table to in-frame rearrangements with V and J called. A share of clones is missing; checked studies link under half to unresolved V genes, and the rest is unexplained. This sample comprises around 80,000 clones, about 92% of them detected only once. The ten top clones hold less than 0.3% of the sample.

The sample was T cells isolated from PBMCs. The receptor comes from a human donor in good health. The V and J genes are TRBV5-5 and TRBJ2-7; 10 central bases correspond to TRBD2. The CDR3 sequence is CASSLAPSGRIRYEQYF. The DNA is as follows: TGTGCCAGCAGCTTGGCCCCTAGCGGGAGAATACGCTACGAGCAGTACTTC.